A selection of T cell receptor beta chains follows, all from one sample in a study of T cell responses to AZD1222 COVID-19 vaccine. Clones were read by immunoSEQ multiplex PCR, and TCRdb kept only the in-frame ones, dropping some. Of about 140,000 clones detected, roughly 90% appear once; the ten largest clones hold approximately 1.7%. Sequenced material: peripheral blood, taken on day 0 of AZD1222 vaccination. The source is an adult in good health. The CDR3 runs from the conserved cysteine through the conserved F or W. The order of the fields is CDR3 DNA, CDR3 protein, clone size, J gene, V gene, D gene. A D gene is named only where the DNA matches it firmly. Clone size is given for some rows only: seen once, a few or many times, or a class if the clone is expanded.

DNA: TGTGCCTGGAGTGGTCCGACTTTGCTAGCCAAAAACATTCAGTACTTC; CDR3: CAWSGPTLLAKNIQYF; size: -; J: TRBJ2-4; V: TRBV30; D: -
DNA: TGTGCTAGTGGTTCGCCATCGGTTGAAAAACTGTTTTTT; CDR3: CASGSPSVEKLFF; size: -; J: TRBJ1-4; V: TRBV12-5; D: -
DNA: TGTGCCAGCTCACCCGGGACGTCGAACACCATATATTTT; CDR3: CASSPGTSNTIYF; size: -; J: TRBJ1-3; V: TRBV18; D: -
DNA: TGTGCCAGCAGTTATTCCAGGGGGCCCGGGGAGCTGTTTTTT; CDR3: CASSYSRGPGELFF; size: -; J: TRBJ2-2; V: TRBV6-5; D: TRBD1
DNA: TGTGCCAGCAGCCACACAGGGAAGGGTGATCTTGGGGAGCAGTACTTC; CDR3: CASSHTGKGDLGEQYF; size: -; J: TRBJ2-7; V: TRBV6-6; D: -
DNA: TGTGCCAGCAGACGTCCGGGACATTTTACACAAGAGACCCAGTACTTC; CDR3: CASRRPGHFTQETQYF; size: -; J: TRBJ2-5; V: TRBV28; D: -
DNA: TGTGCCAGCAGCAAAAATGAAAAACTGTTTTTT; CDR3: CASSKNEKLFF; size: -; J: TRBJ1-4; V: TRBV2; D: -
DNA: TGCGCCAGCAGCTGGGGACTAGCGGGAGCATGGACCAAAAACATTCAGTACTTC; CDR3: CASSWGLAGAWTKNIQYF; size: few; J: TRBJ2-4; V: TRBV5-1; D: TRBD2
DNA: TGCGCCAGCAGCTTGCGAGGGGAAGGCAACTATGGCTACACCTTC; CDR3: CASSLRGEGNYGYTF; size: -; J: TRBJ1-2; V: TRBV5-1; D: -
DNA: TGTGCCAGCAGTCGGACAGGGAATAACGAAAAACTGTTTTTT; CDR3: CASSRTGNNEKLFF; size: -; J: TRBJ1-4; V: TRBV6-5; D: TRBD1
DNA: TGCGCCAGCAGCTTACACAGGAACACTGAAGCTTTCTTT; CDR3: CASSLHRNTEAFF; size: -; J: TRBJ1-1; V: TRBV5-1; D: -
DNA: TGCGCCAGCAGCGCCCGGACTGCCTGGGGGTCAGATACGCAGTATTTT; CDR3: CASSARTAWGSDTQYF; size: once; J: TRBJ2-3; V: TRBV5-1; D: -
DNA: TGTGCCAGCAGTTTAGGGGGGCGCGGGACCGGGGAGCTGTTTTTT; CDR3: CASSLGGRGTGELFF; size: -; J: TRBJ2-2; V: TRBV28; D: -
DNA: -; CDR3: CASSSSTYEQYF; size: -; J: TRBJ2-7; V: TRBV27; D: -
DNA: TGTGCCAGTAGTCCTTCGATCAGTCTGTACGAGCAGTACTTC; CDR3: CASSPSISLYEQYF; size: -; J: TRBJ2-7; V: TRBV19; D: -
DNA: TGTGCCAGCAGTTCCTCCGGGCCTCGGGTCGAAAAACTGTTTTTT; CDR3: CASSSSGPRVEKLFF; size: -; J: TRBJ1-4; V: TRBV6-5; D: -
DNA: TGCGCCAGCACGCCTGGGACTAGCGGGACACCCTACGAGCAGTACTTC; CDR3: CASTPGTSGTPYEQYF; size: few; J: TRBJ2-7; V: TRBV5-1; D: TRBD2
DNA: TGCGCCAGCAAGGTCAGTTCTAGCACAGATACGCAGTATTTT; CDR3: CASKVSSSTDTQYF; size: -; J: TRBJ2-3; V: TRBV5-1; D: -
DNA: TGCGCCAGCAGCTTGGAGGGAGCACCTGAAGCTTTCTTT; CDR3: CASSLEGAPEAFF; size: -; J: TRBJ1-1; V: TRBV5-1; D: -
DNA: TGTGCCAGCAGCAGGGAGGAACGGTCGGACGAGCAGTACTTC; CDR3: CASSREERSDEQYF; size: -; J: TRBJ2-7; V: TRBV11-1; D: -
DNA: TGTGCCAGCAGCCGTCTATTTCGCACTAATGAAAAACTGTTTTTT; CDR3: CASSRLFRTNEKLFF; size: -; J: TRBJ1-4; V: TRBV27; D: -
DNA: TGTGCCAGCAGCCTCCTTCGGGATACGCAGTATTTT; CDR3: CASSLLRDTQYF; size: -; J: TRBJ2-3; V: TRBV5-6; D: -
DNA: TGTGCCAGCAGAAAACCTGGGGTCACTGAAGCTTTCTTT; CDR3: CASRKPGVTEAFF; size: -; J: TRBJ1-1; V: TRBV6-5; D: -
DNA: TGTGCCATCGGGAAACAGGGGAACACTGAAGCTTTCTTT; CDR3: CAIGKQGNTEAFF; size: -; J: TRBJ1-1; V: TRBV10-3; D: -
DNA: TGTGCCAGCAGCTACGACAGAGTAAACTATGGCTACACCTTC; CDR3: CASSYDRVNYGYTF; size: once; J: TRBJ1-2; V: TRBV5-4; D: -
DNA: TGTGCCAGCAGCGGGGGGGCAGCCCAAGAGACCCAGTACTTC; CDR3: CASSGGAAQETQYF; size: few; J: TRBJ2-5; V: TRBV28; D: TRBD2
DNA: TGCGCCAGCAGCCAAGACAGCAGGGGGAATTCACCCCTCCACTTT; CDR3: CASSQDSRGNSPLHF; size: -; J: TRBJ1-6; V: TRBV4-1; D: TRBD1
DNA: TGTGCCAGCAGTGAAAGAACTAGCTCCTACGAGCAGTACTTC; CDR3: CASSERTSSYEQYF; size: -; J: TRBJ2-7; V: TRBV6-1; D: -
DNA: TGTGCCGTCAGGTTCCGCCTAGGGGGGGGCACTGAAGCTTTCTTT; CDR3: CAVRFRLGGGTEAFF; size: -; J: TRBJ1-1; V: TRBV28; D: -
DNA: TGTGCCAGCAGCCTCCCCTACGAGCAGTACTTC; CDR3: CASSLPYEQYF; size: -; J: TRBJ2-7; V: TRBV6-2/TRBV6-3; D: -
DNA: TGTGCCAGCAGCCAAGACTCCCCCCCGGGTGATAGCGGGAGTGGTAGAGATACGCAGTATTTT; CDR3: CASSQDSPPGDSGSGRDTQYF; size: -; J: TRBJ2-3; V: TRBV4-2; D: TRBD2
DNA: TGTGCCAGCAGTCCGCGGGGGAGGGGAGAAGGCTACACCTTC; CDR3: CASSPRGRGEGYTF; size: -; J: TRBJ1-2; V: TRBV2; D: -
DNA: TGTGCCAGCAGTTTACGACAGGGATTTTCCGGGGAGCTGTTTTTT; CDR3: CASSLRQGFSGELFF; size: -; J: TRBJ2-2; V: TRBV6-5; D: TRBD1
DNA: TGTGCCAGCAGCTTAGATGTCGGAGGGGATACGCAGTATTTT; CDR3: CASSLDVGGDTQYF; size: -; J: TRBJ2-3; V: TRBV11-2; D: -
DNA: TGTGCCACCAGTGACCCTAGGGGAGGGACCTACGAGCAGTACTTC; CDR3: CATSDPRGGTYEQYF; size: -; J: TRBJ2-7; V: TRBV24-1; D: TRBD2
DNA: TGTGCCAGCAGCATCTACAGGGGGCCCACCTACAATGAGCAGTTCTTC; CDR3: CASSIYRGPTYNEQFF; size: -; J: TRBJ2-1; V: TRBV11-2; D: TRBD1
DNA: TGTGCCAGCAGTCGCTCCCCCCTGGCGGTGGGTTTGTACACCTTC; CDR3: CASSRSPLAVGLYTF; size: -; J: TRBJ1-2; V: TRBV6-5; D: -
DNA: TGTGCCAGTAGCGGAGGAGACTACGAGCAGTACTTC; CDR3: CASSGGDYEQYF; size: -; J: TRBJ2-7; V: TRBV19; D: -
DNA: TGTGCCAGCAGCTCACAGGGGGTAAAAAATGAAAAACTGTTTTTT; CDR3: CASSSQGVKNEKLFF; size: -; J: TRBJ1-4; V: TRBV7-2; D: TRBD1
DNA: TGTGCCAGCAGCCCACGGGACAGGGGGACTGGGGCCAACGTCCTGACTTTC; CDR3: CASSPRDRGTGANVLTF; size: -; J: TRBJ2-6; V: TRBV7-8; D: TRBD1
DNA: TGCAGCGTTGGGACTAGCGGGACTCGGGAGCAGTACTTC; CDR3: CSVGTSGTREQYF; size: -; J: TRBJ2-7; V: TRBV29-1; D: TRBD2
DNA: TGCGCCAGCAGCTCAGGCTTTGGGGGCGGAGATACGCAGTATTTT; CDR3: CASSSGFGGGDTQYF; size: -; J: TRBJ2-3; V: TRBV5-1; D: -
DNA: TGTGCCAGCAGCCTCCGGACAGGGGGCTCTAATTCACCCCTCCACTTT; CDR3: CASSLRTGGSNSPLHF; size: once; J: TRBJ1-6; V: TRBV4-2; D: TRBD1
DNA: TGCGCCAGCAGCTTGGCTCGAGGGATCCTCCCTAGGGGCTACGAGCAGTACTTC; CDR3: CASSLARGILPRGYEQYF; size: -; J: TRBJ2-7; V: TRBV5-1; D: -
DNA: TGTGCCAGCAGCTTAGATCGGATCCGAGGGGACTTTGGAAACACCATATATTTT; CDR3: CASSLDRIRGDFGNTIYF; size: few; J: TRBJ1-3; V: TRBV11-2; D: -
DNA: TGTGCCAGCAGCTTAAGGCAGGGGGGGAAAGCTTTCTTT; CDR3: CASSLRQGGKAFF; size: -; J: TRBJ1-1; V: TRBV7-3; D: TRBD1
DNA: TGTGCCAGCACCCTGGGAGGTAGCACTGAAGCTTTCTTT; CDR3: CASTLGGSTEAFF; size: -; J: TRBJ1-1; V: TRBV6-5; D: -